Below, 13 T cell receptor beta chains from the same sample are listed, as sequenced in a study of vaccination and CD4 T cells after COVID-19. The assay that was used to sequence DNA from cultured CD4+ T cells was the Oncomine TCR Beta short-read assay. Each CDR3 protein gets one entry after TCRdb re-called the PCR reads with MiXCR. The sample has fewer than 15,000 distinct CDR3 sequences; under 45% are singletons. No antigen is known for these receptors. The treatment here: approximately 9-day PBMC culture with coronavirus spike peptide pools or control peptides (ViraFEST assay). The sample consisted of CD4+ T cells from blood, cultured in vitro. The receptors shown here come from a human donor who had recovered from COVID-19.

Relative to its sample, this clonotype is large. The CDR3 DNA reads TGCAGTGCTAGGATGACAGGGGATGTTGGCAATGAGCAGTTCTTC. As protein: CSARMTGDVGNEQFF. The chain links TRBV20-1 to TRBJ2-1; 8 bases line up with TRBD1. The CDR3 is made up of 15 amino acids. V shed 3 bases and J 6 bases; nucleotides not matched to a gene: 10. Germline values: CDR1 DFQATT, CDR2 SNEGSKA (reference sequence).

The chain is built from TRBV24-1 and TRBJ2-7, with D perhaps TRBD2 (7 bases). Per germline, CDR1 KGHDR and CDR2 SFDVKD. V was pared by 7 bases and J by 9 bases, with 15 bases between. This CDR3 has 12 residues. The CDR3 is CATRDSERGQYF. CDR3 DNA sequence: TGTGCCACCAGGGACAGCGAGCGGGGGCAGTACTTC.

The CDR3 region has the DNA TGCGCCAGCAGCCAGACGACCTCGACACATAATTCACCCCTCCACTTT. Protein: CASSQTTSTHNSPLHF. This rearrangement joins TRBV4-1 to TRBJ1-6; D is unclear. This CDR3 contains 16 residues. CDR1 is MGHRA, CDR2 YSYEKL, per germline. Trimming took off 3 bases at V and 5 bases at J, with 14 bases between the two ends.

The genes are TRBV2 and TRBJ1-5; 7 nucleotides line up with TRBD1. V shed 0 bases and J 5 bases; nucleotides not matched to a gene: 4. The CDR3 is 15 residues long. Germline CDR1 is SNHLY and CDR2 is FYNNEI. The CDR3 is CASSEATGAHQPQHF. CDR3 DNA sequence: TGTGCCAGCAGTGAAGCCACAGGGGCCCATCAGCCCCAGCATTTT.

This clonotype was seen more than once but under ten times. The chain couples TRBV15 to TRBJ2-3; 11 bases align to TRBD2. This CDR3 has 15 residues. Germline V gene lookup returns CDR1 LNHNV and CDR2 YYDKDF (reference sequence). V shed 4 bases and J 4 bases; nucleotides not matched to a gene: 4. The CDR3 coding sequence is TGTGCCACCAGCACGGGACTAGCGGACTCAGATACGCAGTATTTT. It translates to CATSTGLADSDTQYF.

This clonotype was seen a few times. V is TRBV6-1 and J is TRBJ2-7, with 14 bases lining up with TRBD2. Germline V gives CDR1 MNHNS, CDR2 SASEGT. The V gene end was trimmed by 5 bases and the J gene end by 4 bases; junction bases not matched to a gene: 7. The CDR3 runs 16 residues. The CDR3 protein is CASSRGGTSGGYEQYF. CDR3 DNA sequence: TGTGCCAGCAGTCGGGGTGGGACTAGCGGGGGTTACGAGCAGTACTTC.

The chain is built from TRBV4-2 and TRBJ2-7; the D gene is possibly TRBD1 (6 bases). Trimming removed 4 bases from V and 5 bases from J, with 15 bases in between. CDR3 length: 14 amino acids. CDR1 and CDR2 (germline): LGHNA, YNFKEQ. CDR3 coding DNA: TGTGCCAGCAGCCCAAACCGGGACACCCACGAGCAGTACTTC. Encoded protein: CASSPNRDTHEQYF.

This clonotype has only a few counts. The chain couples TRBV7-3 to TRBJ2-3; TRBD2 matches 8 bases. CDR3 size: 15 residues. J lost 4 bases, V lost 8 bases, and 11 bases had no gene match. The V gene's germline CDR1 is SGHTA and CDR2 FQGTGA. The CDR3 nucleotides are TGTGCCAGCTCCCTGAGCGGGAGTCCGCCAGATACGCAGTATTTT. This codes for CASSLSGSPPDTQYF.

This clonotype was counted between two and nine times. The chain employs TRBV6-1 and TRBJ1-2, with TRBD1 identical over 8 bases. V shed 4 bases, J shed 5 bases, and the junction held 6 bases outside the gene matches. This CDR3 has 14 residues. In germline, CDR1 is MNHNS, CDR2 SASEGT. Here the CDR3 reads CASSGDRGGYGYTF. For the CDR3, the DNA is TGTGCCAGCAGTGGTGACAGGGGCGGATATGGCTACACCTTC.

V and J are TRBV20-1 and TRBJ2-3, with 12 positions matching TRBD2. Per the germline V gene, CDR1 is DFQATT and CDR2 is SNEGSKA (reference sequence). With 2 bases clipped from V and 5 bases from J, the junction kept 8 bases outside the gene matches. The CDR3 is made up of 16 amino acids. The CDR3: CSARISSGRAKDTQYF. The CDR3, as DNA: TGCAGTGCTAGAATATCTAGCGGGAGGGCCAAAGATACGCAGTATTTT.

CDR3 amino acids: CASSESKSPLHF. CDR3 coding DNA: TGTGCCAGCAGTGAATCTAAATCACCCCTCCACTTT. The chain links TRBV25-1 to TRBJ1-6; D is uncertain. V lost 1 base, J lost 10 bases, and 5 bases lay in between. The CDR3 covers 12 residues. Germline V CDR1 and CDR2: MGHDK, SYGVNS.

The genes are TRBV6-1 and TRBJ2-1; TRBD2 matches 8 bases. V lost 2 bases and J lost 0; bases outside the gene matches: 0. Germline V lookup: CDR1 MNHNS, CDR2 SASEGT. This CDR3 contains 15 residues. The CDR3 nucleotides are TGTGCCAGCAGTGAACTAGCGGGCTCCTACAATGAGCAGTTCTTC. Amino acid sequence: CASSELAGSYNEQFF.

There are a few counts of this clonotype. The chain employs TRBV6-1 and TRBJ1-4, with TRBD1 as a possible D gene (6 bases). This CDR3 has 15 amino acids. Trimming shortened V by 5 bases and J by 7 bases, and 17 bases separated the two germline ends. In germline, CDR1 is MNHNS, CDR2 SASEGT. CDR3: CASSINREVGEKLFF. CDR3 DNA: TGTGCCAGCAGTATTAACAGGGAGGTGGGTGAAAAACTGTTTTTT.